This T cell receptor (beta chain) originates from a study of Ad26.COV2.S vaccination and SARS-CoV-2 variants. Overall study findings and caveats: Those who received vaccine or placebo ended up with similar non-spike TCR breadth. The placebo group had lower spike-specific TCR breadth than the vaccine recipients did. Reported post-vaccination CD8+ and CD4+ T cell responses to spike showed substantial breadth. Researchers cautioned that TCR breadth and depth analyses may have underestimated total T cell responses.

The table came from immunoSEQ multiplex PCR; TCRdb's copy has only in-frame clones and leaves some out. The sample lists some 350,000 clones, roughly 94% occurring once. J lost 6 bases, V lost 0 bases, and 1 base had no gene match. This CDR3 has 14 residues. Per the germline V gene, CDR1 is MNHEY and CDR2 is SVGAGI. About this clone itself: Its antigen is not known.

This clonotype was sampled from a human donor who had recovered from COVID-19. Sequenced here: peripheral blood, sampled after recovery from COVID-19. The gene calls are TRBV6-5 and TRBJ2-2; 7 nucleotides align to TRBD1. CDR3 DNA: TGTGCCAGCAGTTACTCTCAGGGGGCCGGGGAGCTGTTTTTT. The encoded protein is CASSYSQGAGELFF.